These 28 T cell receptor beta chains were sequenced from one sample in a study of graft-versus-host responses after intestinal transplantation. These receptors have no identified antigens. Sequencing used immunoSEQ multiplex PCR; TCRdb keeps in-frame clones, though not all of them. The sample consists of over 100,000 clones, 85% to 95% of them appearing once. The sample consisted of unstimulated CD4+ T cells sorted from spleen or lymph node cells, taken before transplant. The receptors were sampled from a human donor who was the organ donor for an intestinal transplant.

CDR3 region: CASSATWDIAEQYF. The CDR3 DNA reads as TGTGCCAGCAGTGCGACATGGGACATTGCCGAGCAGTACTTC. The chain employs TRBV6-6 and TRBJ2-7; tentatively, D is TRBD1 (6 bases). Trimming shortened V by 5 bases and J by 6 bases, and 17 bases separated the two germline ends. Germline CDR1 and CDR2: MNHNY and SVGAGI (reference sequence). This CDR3 is built from 14 residues.

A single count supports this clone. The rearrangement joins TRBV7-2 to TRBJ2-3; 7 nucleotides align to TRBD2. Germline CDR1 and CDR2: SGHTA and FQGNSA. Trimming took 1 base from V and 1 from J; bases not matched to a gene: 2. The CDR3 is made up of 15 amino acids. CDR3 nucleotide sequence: TGTGCCAGCAGCTTAGGCGCGGGGGGCACAGATACGCAGTATTTT. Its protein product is CASSLGAGGTDTQYF.

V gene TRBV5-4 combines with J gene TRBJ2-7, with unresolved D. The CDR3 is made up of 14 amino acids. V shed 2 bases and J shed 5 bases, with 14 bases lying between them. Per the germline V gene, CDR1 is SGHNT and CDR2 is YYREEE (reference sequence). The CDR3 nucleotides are TGTGCCAGCAGCTTAAATGGTCCTTGGAACGAGCAGTACTTC. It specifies CASSLNGPWNEQYF.

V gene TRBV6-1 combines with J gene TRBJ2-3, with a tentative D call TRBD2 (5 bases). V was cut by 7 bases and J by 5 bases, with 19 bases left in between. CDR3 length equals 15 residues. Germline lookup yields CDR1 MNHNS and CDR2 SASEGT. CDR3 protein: CASTLQERVRDTQYF. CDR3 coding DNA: TGTGCCAGCACCCTCCAAGAGAGGGTGAGAGATACGCAGTATTTT.

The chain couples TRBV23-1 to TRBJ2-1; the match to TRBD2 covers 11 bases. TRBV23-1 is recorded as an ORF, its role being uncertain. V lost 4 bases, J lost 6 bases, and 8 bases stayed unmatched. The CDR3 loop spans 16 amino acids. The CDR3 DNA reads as TGCGCCAGCAGTCTCCCCGGGACTAGCGGCCGCAATGAGCAGTTCTTC. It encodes CASSLPGTSGRNEQFF.

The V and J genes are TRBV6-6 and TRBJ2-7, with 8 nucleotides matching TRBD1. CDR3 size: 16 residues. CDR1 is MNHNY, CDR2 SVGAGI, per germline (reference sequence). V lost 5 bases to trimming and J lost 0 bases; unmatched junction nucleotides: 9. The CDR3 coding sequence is TGTGCCAGCAGTCTTCAAAGGACAGGGAGCTCCTACGAGCAGTACTTC. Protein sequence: CASSLQRTGSSYEQYF.

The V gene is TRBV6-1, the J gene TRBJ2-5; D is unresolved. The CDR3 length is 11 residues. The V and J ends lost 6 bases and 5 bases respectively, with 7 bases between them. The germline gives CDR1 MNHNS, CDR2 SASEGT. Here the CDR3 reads CASSLGETQYF. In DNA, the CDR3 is TGTGCCAGCAGCCTTGGGGAGACCCAGTACTTC.

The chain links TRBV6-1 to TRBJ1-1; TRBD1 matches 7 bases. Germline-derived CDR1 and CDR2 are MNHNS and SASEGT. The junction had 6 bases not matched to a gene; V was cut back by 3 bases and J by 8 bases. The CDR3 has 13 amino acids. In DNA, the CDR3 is TGTGCCAGCAGTGATCAGGGGGGGTCGGAAGCTTTCTTT. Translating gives CASSDQGGSEAFF.

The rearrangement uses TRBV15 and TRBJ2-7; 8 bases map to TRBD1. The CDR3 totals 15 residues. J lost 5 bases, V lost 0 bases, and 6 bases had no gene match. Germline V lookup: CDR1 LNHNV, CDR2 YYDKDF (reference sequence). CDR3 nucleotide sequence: TGTGCCACCAGCAGAGATGAGGGGGGACAGGACGAGCAGTACTTC. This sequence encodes CATSRDEGGQDEQYF.

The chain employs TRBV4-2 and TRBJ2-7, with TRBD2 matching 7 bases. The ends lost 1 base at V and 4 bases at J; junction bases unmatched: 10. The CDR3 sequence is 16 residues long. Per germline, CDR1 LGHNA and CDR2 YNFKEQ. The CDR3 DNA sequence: TGTGCCAGCAGCCAAGTTCAGCTAGCGGCTAGGTACGAGCAGTACTTC. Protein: CASSQVQLAARYEQYF.

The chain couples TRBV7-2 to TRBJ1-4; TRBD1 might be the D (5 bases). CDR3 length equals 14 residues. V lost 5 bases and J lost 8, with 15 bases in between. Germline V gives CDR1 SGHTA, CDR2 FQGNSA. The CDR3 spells CASSQGPAGEKLFF. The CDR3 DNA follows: TGTGCCAGCAGCCAGGGCCCCGCAGGGGAAAAACTGTTTTTT.

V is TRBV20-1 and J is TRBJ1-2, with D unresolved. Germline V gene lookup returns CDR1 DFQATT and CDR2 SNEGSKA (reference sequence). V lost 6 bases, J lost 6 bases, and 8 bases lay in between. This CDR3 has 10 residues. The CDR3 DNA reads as TGCAGTGCACGGACTGATGGCTACACCTTC. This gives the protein CSARTDGYTF.

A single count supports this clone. The chain's CDR3 is CASSLRVAGADTQYF. The CDR3, as DNA: TGCGCCAGCAGCTTGAGAGTAGCGGGAGCCGATACGCAGTATTTT. The J gene is TRBJ2-3, the V gene TRBV5-1, with TRBD2 matching over 9 bases. Trimming took 1 base from V and 6 from J; bases not matched to a gene: 6. In germline, CDR1 is SGHRS, CDR2 YFSETQ. The CDR3 has 15 residues.

CDR3 DNA sequence: TGCAGCGCTAGGGACCCATCTCTGCGGCAGTACTTC. Protein: CSARDPSLRQYF. V and J are TRBV29-1 and TRBJ2-7; D tentatively fits TRBD1 or TRBD2 (5 bases each). The CDR3 extends over 12 amino acids. V dropped 7 bases and J dropped 9 bases, with 19 bases sitting between them. Germline assignment: CDR1 SQVTM and CDR2 ANQGSEA.

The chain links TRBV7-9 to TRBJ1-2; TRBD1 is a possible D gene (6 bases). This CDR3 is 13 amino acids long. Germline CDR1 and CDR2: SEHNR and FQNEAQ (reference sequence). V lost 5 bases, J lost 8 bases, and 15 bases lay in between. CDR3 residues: CASSQRDNLGYTF. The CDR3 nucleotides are TGTGCCAGCAGCCAAAGGGACAATCTAGGCTACACCTTC.

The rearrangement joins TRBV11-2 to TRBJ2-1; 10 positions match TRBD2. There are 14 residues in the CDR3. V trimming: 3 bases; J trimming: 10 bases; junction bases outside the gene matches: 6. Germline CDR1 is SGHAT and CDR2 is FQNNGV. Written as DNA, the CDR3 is TGTGCCAGCAGCTTTCAGCGGGAGGGGTCGGAGCAGTTCTTC. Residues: CASSFQREGSEQFF. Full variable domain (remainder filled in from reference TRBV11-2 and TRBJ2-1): EAGVAQSPRYKIIEKRQSVAFWCNPISGHATLYWYQQILGQGPKLLIQFQNNGVVDDSQLPKDRFSAERLKGVDSTLKIQPAKLEDSAVYLCASSFQREGSEQFFGPGTRLTVL.

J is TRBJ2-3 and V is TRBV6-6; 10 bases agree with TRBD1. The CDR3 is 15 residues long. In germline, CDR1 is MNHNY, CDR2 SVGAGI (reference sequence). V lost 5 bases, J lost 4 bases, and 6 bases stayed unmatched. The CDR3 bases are TGTGCCAGCAGTGCCGGGACAGGGGCCCCAGATACGCAGTATTTT. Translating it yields CASSAGTGAPDTQYF.

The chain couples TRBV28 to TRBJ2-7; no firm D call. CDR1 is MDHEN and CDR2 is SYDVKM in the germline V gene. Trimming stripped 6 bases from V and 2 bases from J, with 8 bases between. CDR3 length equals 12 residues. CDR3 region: CASSREPYEQYF. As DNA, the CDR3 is TGTGCCAGCAGCCGAGAGCCCTACGAGCAGTACTTC.

The CDR3 spells CASSFRVRLAGGPFVETQYF. CDR3 nucleotide sequence: TGTGCCAGCAGCTTCCGAGTTCGTCTAGCGGGAGGGCCCTTCGTGGAGACCCAGTACTTC. This sequence joins TRBV5-4 and TRBJ2-5; TRBD2 aligns across 12 bases. Germline CDR1 is SGHNT and CDR2 is YYREEE (reference sequence). With 2 bases clipped from V and 5 bases from J, the junction kept 19 bases outside the gene matches. CDR3 length: 20 residues.

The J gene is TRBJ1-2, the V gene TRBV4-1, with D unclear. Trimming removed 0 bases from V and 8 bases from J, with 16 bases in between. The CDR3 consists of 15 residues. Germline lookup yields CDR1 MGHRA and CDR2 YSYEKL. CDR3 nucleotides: TGCGCCAGCAGCCAAGACCTAATTGGGCCACGCGGCTACACCTTC. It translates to CASSQDLIGPRGYTF.

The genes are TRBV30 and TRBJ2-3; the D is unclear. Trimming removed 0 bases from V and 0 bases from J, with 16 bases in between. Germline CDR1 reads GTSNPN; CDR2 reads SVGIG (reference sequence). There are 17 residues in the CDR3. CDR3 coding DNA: TGTGCCTGGAGTGTATTTGTTCAGGTCTCTAGCACAGATACGCAGTATTTT. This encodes CAWSVFVQVSSTDTQYF. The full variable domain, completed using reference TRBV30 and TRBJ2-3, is SQTIHQWPATLVQPVGSPLSLECTVEGTSNPNLYWYRQAAGRGLQLLFYSVGIGQISSEVPQNLSASRPQDRQFILSSKKLLLSDSGFYLCAWSVFVQVSSTDTQYFGPGTRLTVL.

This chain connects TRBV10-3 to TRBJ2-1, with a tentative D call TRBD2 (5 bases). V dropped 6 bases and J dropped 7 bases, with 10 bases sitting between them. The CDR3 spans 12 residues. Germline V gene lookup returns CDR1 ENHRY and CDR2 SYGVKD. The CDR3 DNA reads TGTGCCATCAGCGAACGGGATAATGAGCAGTTCTTC. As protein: CAISERDNEQFF.

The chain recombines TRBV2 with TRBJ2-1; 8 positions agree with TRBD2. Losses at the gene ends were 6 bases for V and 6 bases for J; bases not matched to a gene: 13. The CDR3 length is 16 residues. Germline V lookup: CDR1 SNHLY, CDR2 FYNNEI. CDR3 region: CASSPSSGSLFNEQFF. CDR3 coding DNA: TGTGCCAGCAGCCCTTCCAGCGGGAGCTTGTTCAATGAGCAGTTCTTC.

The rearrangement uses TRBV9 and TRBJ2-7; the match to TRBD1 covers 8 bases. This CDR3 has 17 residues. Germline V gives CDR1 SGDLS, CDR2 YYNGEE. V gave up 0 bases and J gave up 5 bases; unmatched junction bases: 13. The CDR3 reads CASSVGALGTGPNEQYF. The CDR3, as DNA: TGTGCCAGCAGCGTAGGGGCCCTAGGGACAGGCCCCAACGAGCAGTACTTC.

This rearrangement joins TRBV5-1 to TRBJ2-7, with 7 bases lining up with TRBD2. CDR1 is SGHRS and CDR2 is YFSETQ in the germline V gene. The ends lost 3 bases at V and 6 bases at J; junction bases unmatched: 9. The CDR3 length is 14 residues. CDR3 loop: CASSWGGDYGEQYF. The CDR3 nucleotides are TGCGCCAGCAGCTGGGGAGGGGACTATGGCGAGCAGTACTTC.

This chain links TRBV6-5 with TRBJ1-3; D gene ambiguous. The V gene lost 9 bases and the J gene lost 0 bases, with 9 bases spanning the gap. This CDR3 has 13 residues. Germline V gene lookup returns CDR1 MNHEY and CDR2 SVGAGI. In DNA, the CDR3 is TGTGCCAGTAGACATCCCTCTGGAAACACCATATATTTT. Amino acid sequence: CASRHPSGNTIYF.

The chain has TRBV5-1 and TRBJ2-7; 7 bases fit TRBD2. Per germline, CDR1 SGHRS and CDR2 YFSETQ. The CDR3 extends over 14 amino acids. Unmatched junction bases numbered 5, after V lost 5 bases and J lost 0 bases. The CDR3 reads CASSRAGSSYEQYF. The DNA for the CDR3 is TGCGCCAGCAGTAGAGCGGGGAGCTCCTACGAGCAGTACTTC.

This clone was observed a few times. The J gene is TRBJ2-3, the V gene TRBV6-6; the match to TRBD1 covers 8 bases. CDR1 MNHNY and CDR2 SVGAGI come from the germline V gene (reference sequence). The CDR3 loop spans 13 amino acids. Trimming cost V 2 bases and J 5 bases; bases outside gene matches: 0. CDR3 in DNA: TGTGCCAGCAGTTACGACAGGGGAGATACGCAGTATTTT. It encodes CASSYDRGDTQYF.